This TCR beta chain derives from a study of cytomegalovirus exposure and HLA in healthy donors (dated by TCRdb to between 2016 and 2019). Context from the whole study: An earlier analysis of roughly 610 of the donors reported around 280 Gb of sequence data and around 100 million unique TCR beta sequences obtained from roughly 180 million T cells. Because of strong linkage in the cohort, 5 or 6 DR-DQ haplotypes were treated as single units for association and clustering. Every repertoire in the discovery cohort had been generated on one and the same sequencing platform. An earlier analysis of around 580 of the donors used high-throughput TCR beta sequencing to judge whether each TCR beta V gene segment behaved as functional or pseudogenic. The study used immunosequencing to profile the T cell repertoires of around 600 subjects and linked those repertoires to cytomegalovirus serostatus. Among the roughly 390 genotyped donors, 81% belonged to the genetic ancestry cluster associated with self-reported Caucasian donors. Approximately 300 gigabases of sequencing data and roughly 81 million unique TCR sequences made up an early release that covered some 640 HLA-typed donors. To predict cytomegalovirus infection status, the study combined high-throughput TCR immunosequencing, statistical association of individual TCRs with disease status, and machine learning. The study aimed to test whether signatures of past pathogen exposure could be identified by cataloging public T cell receptors. Donor age, sex, ethnicity and CMV serostatus were collected together with the repertoire data. The number of typed donors differed by locus: about 620-640 for A, B, C, DRB1 and DQB1; some 500 for DQA1; 606 for DPA1; and approximately 450 for DPB1. Rather than drawing on any new phenotypic data, the later analysis identified candidate immune exposures from TCR beta sequences and the way those sequences occurred across donors. On average, around 230,000 unique TCR beta nucleotide sequences were sequenced per donor among some 430 genotyped donors of the cohort, with about 17% of those sequences being non-productive. In a later analysis, previously published TCR beta repertoires from about 640 donors were re-analyzed and high-resolution HLA genotyping was added so that TCR occurrence patterns could be studied. Both class I and class II loci were covered by HLA typing, at four-digit resolution. A separate validation cohort of 100 to 150 different subjects was used in addition to the roughly 700-subject first cohort. A later genetic analysis used genome-wide SNP genotypes for about three fifths of the 666 donors, treating that subset as a discovery cohort.

Library preparation employed the immunoSEQ multiplex PCR assay. The multiplex PCR relied on a mix of 60 forward primers for TCR Vbeta segments and 13 reverse primers for TCR Jbeta segments. Amplification of the CDR3 region of rearranged TCR beta genes was performed with a multiplex PCR assay on genomic DNA. On the Illumina HiSeq System, the amplified TCR beta libraries were sequenced as 87-base-pair reads. In the source study's methods: A later analysis tallied 70 million to 100 million unique TCR beta chains across the 666 repertoires, and around 9.9 million of those chains were shared by two or more donors. To remove PCR and sequencing errors, raw reads were error-corrected and collapsed into unique sequences using a nearest-neighbor algorithm that merged closely related sequences. To assign V, D and J gene segments, CDR3 sequences were aligned to IMGT reference sequences. For a sequence to be retained, a match of at least six nucleotides to both a V gene segment and a J gene segment was required. Rearrangements were classified as productive when the CDR3 lacked stop codons and remained in frame with V and J, and all other rearrangements were classified as non-productive. Following IMGT convention, CDR3 was defined as the stretch from the second conserved V-encoded cysteine to the conserved J-encoded phenylalanine. The earlier analysis of 500 to 600 of the donors excluded sequences that lacked an unambiguous match to a single V gene segment. An earlier analysis of around 600 of the donors classified V segments as functional when productive rearrangements were above 56.7% and as segregating when the standard deviation between donors was above 5%. To diagnose cytomegalovirus status from the catalog of TCR beta chain sequences, a statistical classification framework was built. A later analysis assigned V and J genes by comparing TCR nucleotide sequences with IMGT/GENE-DB human TR gene sequences. Using the TCRdist pipeline, a later analysis assigned CDR3 sequences along with most-parsimonious VDJ recombination scenarios. A later analysis defined each TCR beta chain by its CDR3 amino acid sequence plus V-gene family, and excluded reads lacking a unique V-gene family. As a way to deal with suspected cross-contamination and a sequencing artifact, a later analysis dropped 500 to 700 nucleotide sequences that were highly shared and had low generation probability. For each public chain, a later analysis derived a clonal expansion index from normalized ranks of inferred template counts within each repertoire. In a later analysis, generation probabilities were computed with a VDJ recombination model fitted to out-of-frame rearrangements, and the resulting probabilities were checked against IGoR. Hypergeometric tests were used in a later analysis to score TCR-TCR, TCR-HLA and TCR-CMV co-occurrence, with a repertoire-size bias correction applied to the TCR pairs. In a later analysis, false discovery rates were estimated by permuting HLA or CMV assignments 20 times. A later analysis grouped co-occurring TCRs with DBSCAN, adding TCRdist sequence similarity when clustering within HLA-allele-positive subsets. Co-occurrence clustering excluded repertoires with fewer than 30,000 or more than 120,000 public chains, plus five with anomalous nucleotide sharing. TCRdb carries this immuneACCESS record with in-frame sequences only. Its versions omit some clonotypes, under half of them owing to an unresolved V gene in the studies checked, with the rest unexplained. V, J and clone size were drawn from that table, and D and trimming were deduced from the DNA. The sample table shows 150,000 to 180,000 clones, and 79% are seen once. Approximately 7.7% of the sample is taken by the ten largest.

The paper's findings and limits, for the study overall: In an earlier analysis of fewer than 700 of the donors, most TCR beta V segments appeared in productive rearrangements about 87% or about 30% of the time, broadly matching IMGT annotations. This cohort had only TCR beta chains sequenced, and the lack of alpha or paired-chain data limited which features could be detected. The authors suggested that the approach could potentially be extended to other disease states and immunological phenotypes. At a false discovery rate of 0.05, a later analysis linked under 20,000 TCR beta sequences to specific HLA alleles. The study gave a list of 150 to 200 TCR beta chains associated with cytomegalovirus. Several of the top co-occurrence clusters appeared to be linked to parvovirus B19, influenza, CMV and Epstein-Barr virus, according to a later analysis. When HLA alleles, especially DR and DQ, strongly co-occurred, attributing TCR associations to individual alleles was difficult. A later analysis found that HLA-associated TCR beta chains were more clonally expanded and had lower generation probabilities than equally common non-associated chains. A further reported finding was that TCR beta sequences accurately predicted the HLA-A and HLA-B alleles for most subjects in the first cohort. Because counts were too low, under 20 rarely observed V segments, including chromosome 9 orphons, were left out of the earlier analysis of about 500 of the donors. Roughly uniform sequencing depth across donors was assumed in presence/absence analyses, although this assumption may not hold. A group of highly shared sequence variants was considered likely to be a technical artifact of the sequencing pipeline. In vitro tests confirmed that a few of the cytomegalovirus-associated TCR beta chains recognize cytomegalovirus antigens. For the cohort, immune exposure information was limited to CMV serostatus. Cytomegalovirus status was reported to be diagnosed by the classifier with high specificity and sensitivity in both the original and validation cohorts. A later analysis found that TCR association rates varied across HLA loci, with DRB1 alleles showing the most associated TCRs and HLA-C alleles the fewest. Most CMV-associated TCR beta chains appeared to be HLA-restricted in a later analysis, and the HLA associations seemed to be driven largely by CMV exposure. According to a later genetic analysis, donors in an Asian-associated ancestry cluster had fewer N-insertions in productive TCRs than the roughly 670-donor mean. Most TCR sequences were observed very rarely across donors, whereas some public TCRs were present in many individuals. Because some donors lacked HLA typing at each locus, the association tests relied only on the typed subset. Correlated functional status among segregating V segments might reflect linkage disequilibrium, but an unknown experimental factor could not be ruled out. A later genetic analysis associated a missense DCLRE1C variant with V-gene and J-gene trimming of TCR beta chains, and an independent cohort replicated the association. Some IMGT-functional V segments, including TRBV6-2 and TRBV6-3, could not be distinguished by the 87-base-pair reads and were therefore excluded.

With regard to this clone: Its antigen remains unidentified. Within one base of it there is no much larger clone, and no base qualities were kept.

The cohort was made up of about 670 healthy bone marrow donors. At the time of sampling, every cohort member was nominally healthy, though immune exposures that went unrecorded were likely present. The donor tested CMV seropositive, placing the donor among the 289 seropositive members of the cohort. A peripheral blood sample was collected from each donor, and TCR beta sequencing was performed on peripheral blood mononuclear cells. Genomic DNA extraction from the blood cell samples was performed with the Qiagen DNeasy Blood Extraction Kit. Cut back by 1 base and 3 bases, the V and J ends lie 10 bases apart. CDR3 length: 14 amino acids, cysteine to phenylalanine. Only the CDR3 DNA is retained, 42 bases long and in frame from the first base. CDR1 and CDR2 (SGHVS, FQNEAQ) derive from the germline V gene.

The TCR was taken from a man aged 30 to 39 in good health and CMV-seropositive. Sequenced material: PBMCs. The chain couples TRBV7-8 to TRBJ2-7; no D gene can be assigned with confidence. The DNA sequence is TGTGCCAGCAGCTTAGATTCCCTTCGCTACGAGCAGTACTTC. It codes for CASSLDSLRYEQYF.